A selection of T cell receptor beta chains follows, all from one sample in a study of T cell repertoires in cytomegalovirus infection. MiXCR, applied by TCRdb to the reads, yields one record per CDR3 protein. The sample lists some 900,000 distinct CDR3 sequences, around a third seen once, with approximately 13% in the top ten. These TCRs are of unknown antigen specificity. The sample was cultured CD8+ T cells from PBMCs, taken from culture after CMV antigen stimulation. These receptors came from a human donor in good health (CMV status not recorded). Some clones in this sample may be carry-over from other donors' samples. Both conserved end residues are part of each CDR3. The D gene is left open where the match is weak. For some rows the clone size is stated as once, few or many, or as a class when expanded; others skip it.

CDR3 DNA	CDR3 protein	V gene	D gene	J gene	clone size
TGTGCCAACAGCTCCCTTAGCGGGAGGTCCGCAGATACGCAGTATTTT	CANSSLSGRSADTQYF	TRBV7-8	TRBD2	TRBJ2-3	NA
TGTGCCAGCAGTCCGGGGTGGGGGGCCCCAGCTTTCTTT	CASSPGWGAPAFF	TRBV27	NA	TRBJ1-1	few
TGTGCCAGCAGTCGGGGGGGAGGGCACCTGTTTTTT	CASSRGGGHLFF	TRBV13	NA	TRBJ1-4	NA
TGTGCCAGCAGCCCGCGACAGTTTCCCTCTAGAAACACCATATATTTT	CASSPRQFPSRNTIYF	TRBV11-2	NA	TRBJ1-3	NA
TGTGCCAGCAGCTCCAGACAGGGTGGTTACTACGAGCAGTACTTC	CASSSRQGGYYEQYF	TRBV28	TRBD1	TRBJ2-7	NA
TGTGCCAGCAGTCCGACCGACATCATCCACGAGCAGTACTTC	CASSPTDIIHEQYF	TRBV6-5	NA	TRBJ2-7	NA
TGTGCCAGCAGCGATTTTTCTGGGGCCAACGTCCTGACTTTC	CASSDFSGANVLTF	TRBV7-9	NA	TRBJ2-6	NA
TGTGCCAGCAGTGAAGCGCTCCCCGGACAAAACATGGGCACCGGGGAGCTGTTTTTT	CASSEALPGQNMGTGELFF	TRBV2	NA	TRBJ2-2	NA
TGCAGTGCTAGAATCCGGGGAAGAGACTATGGCTACACCTTC	CSARIRGRDYGYTF	TRBV20-1	NA	TRBJ1-2	few
TGTGCCAGCAGCTGGAGGGACAGGGAGCAAGAGACCCAGTACTTC	CASSWRDREQETQYF	TRBV7-9	TRBD1	TRBJ2-5	NA
TGTGCCAGCCACGGGCCTTCACCGGATGAGCAGTTCTTC	CASHGPSPDEQFF	TRBV6-1	NA	TRBJ2-1	few
TGTGCCATCAGTGAGCCGGACAATGGGAACACTGAAGCTTTCTTT	CAISEPDNGNTEAFF	TRBV10-3	NA	TRBJ1-1	NA
TGTGCCAGCAGCGAAAGACAGGGCCCCTCCGAGCTAGAGACCCAGTACTTC	CASSERQGPSELETQYF	TRBV13	TRBD1	TRBJ2-5	NA
TGTGCCAGCAGCGTAGGTCTCAGGGCCGCTACTAACTATGGCTACACCTTC	CASSVGLRAATNYGYTF	TRBV9	NA	TRBJ1-2	few
TGTGCCAGCAGCGTAGAAGGTTACGCAGGGTCAAATGAAAAACTGTTTTTT	CASSVEGYAGSNEKLFF	TRBV9	NA	TRBJ1-4	NA
TGTGCCAGCAGTCCCGGTGGAACTGGGGGGAAAGTTGAGCAGTTCTTC	CASSPGGTGGKVEQFF	TRBV7-6	NA	TRBJ2-1	NA